One and the same sample provided the 32 T cell receptor beta chains below, sequenced in a study of blood T cell repertoires in COVID-19 (dated by TCRdb to 2018 to 2021). Libraries were constructed by the immunoSEQ multiplex PCR assay. Not all clones reach the TCRdb copy of this immuneACCESS table, which keeps in-frame sequences only. Checked studies attribute under half of the gap to unresolved V genes and leave the rest unexplained. The sample table contains about 31,000 clones; only one count was recorded for nearly 90% of them. The leading ten clones occupy roughly 7.9% of the sample. The sample taken for sequencing was peripheral blood. These receptors all stem from a man in his 60s with COVID-19, enrolled during active disease.

V usage is TRBV7-2 and J usage is TRBJ2-1, with D perhaps matching TRBD2 (6 bases). CDR1 and CDR2 from the germline V gene are SGHTA and FQGNSA. The CDR3 has 15 residues. V was cut by 1 base and J by 8 bases, with 15 bases left in between. DNA for the CDR3: TGTGCCAGCAGCTTAGGCCATAGCGGCAAAGATGAGCAGTTCTTC. Amino acids: CASSLGHSGKDEQFF. The whole variable domain, filled in from reference TRBV7-2 and TRBJ2-1, reads GAGVSQSPSNKVTEKGKDVELRCDPISGHTALYWYRQSLGQGLEFLIYFQGNSAPDKSGLPSDRFSAERTGGSVSTLTIQRTQQEDSAVYLCASSLGHSGKDEQFFGPGTRLTVL.

The chain employs TRBV25-1 and TRBJ1-2; D perhaps matches TRBD1 (5 bases). The CDR3 loop spans 13 amino acids. Deletions cut 9 bases from V and 7 bases from J, with 18 bases between. The germline V gene encodes CDR1 MGHDK and CDR2 SYGVNS. The CDR3 DNA reads TGTGCCAGTGACGGGGGGGGAGCTTTTGGCTACACCTTC. This codes for CASDGGGAFGYTF.

V is TRBV3-1 (or the pseudogene TRBV3-2) and J is TRBJ2-7; 8 bases agree with TRBD1. Trimming took 3 bases from V and 1 from J; bases not matched to a gene: 8. The germline V gene encodes CDR1 LGHDT and CDR2 YNNKEL (reference sequence). CDR3 length: 16 amino acids. CDR3 sequence (DNA): TGTGCCAGCAGCCAGAGCTTGGGACAGGAATCCTACGAGCAGTACTTC. Translated, it gives CASSQSLGQESYEQYF.

This clone was observed a single time. This chain uses TRBV28 with TRBJ1-5, with D possibly being TRBD1 (6 bases). The V end was cut by 7 bases, the J end by 1 base, with 14 bases between. The CDR3 consists of 15 residues. CDR1 is MDHEN and CDR2 is SYDVKM in the germline V gene. The CDR3 DNA follows: TGTGCCAGCACCGAACCGGGGACAAGCAATCAGCCCCAGCATTTT. As protein: CASTEPGTSNQPQHF.

The chain carries TRBV6-2 or TRBV6-3 and TRBJ1-1, with 11 bases fitting TRBD1. The CDR3 consists of 20 residues. V lost 4 bases, J lost 1 base, and 17 bases stayed unmatched. Per germline, CDR1 MNHEY and CDR2 SVGEGT. In nucleotides, the CDR3 is TGTGCCAGCAGTTCCACGGACAGGGGGCATCGAACGCGAGGGAACACTGAAGCTTTCTTT. Amino acid sequence: CASSSTDRGHRTRGNTEAFF.

The chain combines TRBV7-9 with TRBJ2-7; D may be TRBD1 (5 bases). V gave up 5 bases and J gave up 5 bases, with 19 bases separating them. CDR3 length: 15 amino acids. Germline V gene lookup returns CDR1 SEHNR and CDR2 FQNEAQ (reference sequence). DNA for the CDR3: TGTGCCAGCAGCCCCATCTGGGGCGGACCTGACGAGCAGTACTTC. Translated, it gives CASSPIWGGPDEQYF. Using reference TRBV7-9 and TRBJ2-7 for the parts outside the CDR3, the full variable domain is DTGVSQNPRHKITKRGQNVTFRCDPISEHNRLYWYRQTLGQGPEFLTYFQNEAQLEKSRLLSDRFSAERPKGSFSTLEIQRTEQGDSAMYLCASSPIWGGPDEQYFGPGTRLTVT.

The chain joins TRBV4-1 to TRBJ1-4; possibly TRBD1 for D (5 bases). V shed 2 bases and J shed 8 bases, with 9 bases lying between them. The CDR3 is 13 residues long. Germline loops: CDR1 MGHRA, CDR2 YSYEKL. CDR3 region: CASSQRTQEKLFF. DNA for the CDR3: TGCGCCAGCAGCCAACGGACACAGGAAAAACTGTTTTTT.

This chain links TRBV18 with TRBJ1-5; tentative D call: TRBD1 (5 bases). Trimming removed 4 bases from V and 4 bases from J, with 11 bases in between. This CDR3 is built from 14 residues. Per germline, CDR1 KGHSH and CDR2 LQKENI. As DNA, the CDR3 is TGTGCCAGCTCACTGACCCGGGGGAATCAGCCCCAGCATTTT. It yields the protein CASSLTRGNQPQHF.

This clone has a single count. The chain's CDR3 is CASSLDRANTEAFF. The DNA for the CDR3 is TGTGCCAGCAGCTTAGACAGGGCAAACACTGAAGCTTTCTTT. The chain couples TRBV7-8 to TRBJ1-1; a possible D gene is TRBD1 (6 bases). V was trimmed by 1 base and J by 2 bases, leaving 8 bases between them. CDR1 SGHVS and CDR2 FQNEAQ come from the germline V gene. The CDR3 is 14 amino acids.

The chain carries TRBV14 and TRBJ2-7; D gene unclear. Trimming left V 1 base short and J 0 bases short, with 10 bases between. This CDR3 is built from 15 residues. Germline loops: CDR1 SGHDN, CDR2 FVKESK. As DNA, the CDR3 is TGTGCCAGCAGCCAAGTAACAGTAAACTCCTACGAGCAGTACTTC. Translation: CASSQVTVNSYEQYF. The variable domain in full, with the rest retrieved from reference TRBV14 and TRBJ2-7, is EAGVTQFPSHSVIEKGQTVTLRCDPISGHDNLYWYRRVMGKEIKFLLHFVKESKQDESGMPNNRFLAERTGGTYSTLKVQPAELEDSGVYFCASSQVTVNSYEQYFGPGTRLTVT.

Only a few counts were recorded for this clone. The CDR3 nucleotides are TGTGCCAGTAGTATGGCGGGGACTGCAGATACGCAGTATTTT. Protein: CASSMAGTADTQYF. This chain joins TRBV19 and TRBJ2-3; possible D gene TRBD2, 6 bases. Germline V CDR1 and CDR2: LNHDA, SQIVND (reference sequence). V was cut by 3 bases and J by 4 bases, with 11 bases left in between. The CDR3 extends over 14 amino acids.

The chain employs TRBV13 and TRBJ1-3; D not resolved. CDR1 is PRHDT, CDR2 FYEKMQ, per germline (reference sequence). The length of the CDR3 is 15 residues. The V and J ends lost 3 bases and 0 bases respectively, with 9 bases between them. Here the CDR3 reads CASSLRLTSGNTIYF. The CDR3 nucleotides read TGTGCCAGCAGCTTGAGGCTGACCTCTGGAAACACCATATATTTT.

CDR3 DNA: TGTGCCATCAGTGACGGACTAGCGGGAGCAGATACGCAGTATTTT. Translated, it gives CAISDGLAGADTQYF. V is TRBV10-3 and J is TRBJ2-3; 13 bases are shared with TRBD2. The CDR3 sequence is 15 residues long. V shed 3 bases and J 4 bases; nucleotides not matched to a gene: 1. CDR1 and CDR2 (germline): ENHRY, SYGVKD.

V usage is TRBV18 and J usage is TRBJ2-5; 7 nucleotides match TRBD2. V lost 3 bases to trimming and J lost 4 bases; unmatched junction nucleotides: 2. Germline V CDR1 and CDR2: KGHSH, LQKENI. The CDR3 contains 13 residues. The chain's CDR3 is CASSPTSRETQYF. DNA of the CDR3: TGTGCCAGCTCACCGACTAGCCGAGAGACCCAGTACTTC.

The chain combines TRBV5-1 with TRBJ1-4; D is ambiguous. CDR3 length: 13 amino acids. Per germline, CDR1 SGHRS and CDR2 YFSETQ. V gave up 0 bases and J gave up 13 bases, with 13 bases separating them. The CDR3 here is CASSLAGGEGLFF. The CDR3 DNA sequence: TGCGCCAGCAGCTTGGCCGGCGGGGAAGGACTGTTTTTT.

This chain joins TRBV11-2 and TRBJ2-2; 8 positions agree with TRBD1. Germline V gene lookup returns CDR1 SGHAT and CDR2 FQNNGV. V was pared by 7 bases and J by 2 bases, with 6 bases of the junction left unmatched. The CDR3 consists of 15 residues. DNA for the CDR3: TGTGCCAGCACCATGGACAGGGCAAACACCGGGGAGCTGTTTTTT. Translated: CASTMDRANTGELFF.

The chain links TRBV28 to TRBJ1-5; possible D gene TRBD1, 6 bases. Germline V lookup: CDR1 MDHEN, CDR2 SYDVKM. This CDR3 has 13 residues. The V gene lost 11 bases and the J gene lost 3 bases, with 14 bases spanning the gap. The CDR3 sequence is CAHNPGANQPQHF. CDR3 bases: TGTGCCCACAATCCAGGGGCCAATCAGCCCCAGCATTTT.

The V call is TRBV5-8, the J call TRBJ2-1; TRBD2 matches 11 bases. The CDR3 totals 18 residues. Unmatched junction bases numbered 11, after V lost 6 bases and J lost 0 bases. From germline, CDR1 is SGHTS and CDR2 YDEGEE. The CDR3 DNA follows: TGTGCCAGCACCCTATGGCTAGCGGGAGGTTCCTCCTACAATGAGCAGTTCTTC. Protein product: CASTLWLAGGSSYNEQFF.

The rearrangement joins TRBV12-3 or TRBV12-4 to TRBJ2-7; 10 bases line up with TRBD2. After removal of 8 bases from V and 3 bases from J, the junction contained 4 bases not matched to a gene. This CDR3 comprises 13 residues. CDR3 coding DNA: TGTGCCAGCCGAGGGACTAGCGTCTACGAGCAGTACTTC. Protein: CASRGTSVYEQYF.

V and J are TRBV19 and TRBJ1-3, with TRBD1 matching over 7 bases. Germline CDR1 reads LNHDA; CDR2 reads SQIVND (reference sequence). The CDR3 sequence is 16 residues long. V shed 6 bases, J shed 0 bases, and the junction held 8 bases outside the gene matches. DNA of the CDR3: TGTGCCAGTAGCCGACAGGGCCGAAGCTCTGGAAACACCATATATTTT. This sequence encodes CASSRQGRSSGNTIYF.

About this clone itself: Mismatch with germline at one junction end may stem from a read error. The genes are TRBV18 and TRBJ1-5; no clear D gene. Germline V gene sequence: CDR1 KGHSH, CDR2 LQKENI. This CDR3 has 16 amino acids. This CDR3 reads CASSPREVRQNQPQHF. CDR3 in DNA: TGTGCCAGCTCCCCACGGGAGGTGCGCCAGAATCAGCCCCAGCATTTT.

The rearrangement links TRBV28 to TRBJ2-1, with a possible D match to TRBD1 (5 bases). V dropped 3 bases and J dropped 9 bases, with 9 bases sitting between them. CDR1 is MDHEN and CDR2 is SYDVKM in the germline V gene. This CDR3 has 12 amino acids. CDR3: CASSFLGAEQFF. The CDR3 bases are TGTGCCAGCAGTTTTTTAGGGGCTGAGCAGTTCTTC. Full variable domain (rest looked up from reference TRBV28 and TRBJ2-1): DVKVTQSSRYLVKRTGEKVFLECVQDMDHENMFWYRQDPGLGLRLIYFSYDVKMKEKGDIPEGYSVSREKKERFSLILESASTNQTSMYLCASSFLGAEQFFGPGTRLTVL.

This sequence joins TRBV5-6 and TRBJ2-1, with D unresolved. Germline CDR1 is SGHDT and CDR2 is YYEEEE. CDR3 size: 13 residues. The ends were cut back, 0 bases at V and 7 bases at J, with 8 bases in the middle. CDR3 in amino acids: CASSLVPENEQFF. The CDR3 nucleotides read TGTGCCAGCAGCTTGGTCCCCGAGAATGAGCAGTTCTTC.

The gene calls are TRBV3-1 (or the pseudogene TRBV3-2) and TRBJ1-5, with D unclear. The CDR3 loop spans 13 amino acids. In germline, CDR1 is LGHDT, CDR2 YNNKEL (reference sequence). The V end lost 0 bases, the J end lost 7 bases, and 7 bases lay between the germline ends. The CDR3 coding sequence is TGTGCCAGCAGCCAAGATCGGGTGCAGCCCCAGCATTTT. Translating it yields CASSQDRVQPQHF.

The V gene is TRBV6-2 or TRBV6-3, the J gene TRBJ1-2, with D unresolved. The CDR3 is 13 amino acids. V lost 7 bases and J lost 4, with 13 bases in between. The germline CDR1 and CDR2 sequences are MNHEY and SVGEGT. The chain's CDR3 is CASTPRAGYGYTF. DNA for the CDR3: TGTGCCAGCACCCCCCGTGCCGGCTATGGCTACACCTTC.

The chain recombines TRBV5-1 with TRBJ1-5; the match to TRBD1 covers 9 bases. The CDR3 runs 14 residues. The V segment lost 8 bases and the J segment 2 bases; nucleotides outside the gene matches: 5. Germline V lookup: CDR1 SGHRS, CDR2 YFSETQ. DNA of the CDR3: TGCGCCAGTAAGACAGGGGGTGGCAATCAGCCCCAGCATTTT. This encodes CASKTGGGNQPQHF.

The chain combines TRBV28 with TRBJ1-2; D perhaps matches TRBD1 (6 bases). Germline CDR1 and CDR2: MDHEN and SYDVKM. The CDR3 runs 14 residues. V was cut by 5 bases and J by 3 bases, with 13 bases left in between. CDR3 residues: CASSPGTRYYGYTF. The CDR3 nucleotides read TGTGCCAGCAGTCCCGGGACACGATACTATGGCTACACCTTC.

The rearrangement joins TRBV7-6 to TRBJ2-3, with D maybe TRBD2 (6 bases). V lost 2 bases and J 0 bases, leaving 12 bases between the germline ends. Germline values: CDR1 SGHVS, CDR2 FNYEAQ. The CDR3 runs to 16 residues. DNA for the CDR3: TGTGCCAGCAGCTTATTTTCCGGGGGTAGCACAGATACGCAGTATTTT. Its protein is CASSLFSGGSTDTQYF.

This rearrangement joins TRBV5-1 to TRBJ2-5, with D maybe TRBD1 (5 bases). Germline CDR1 and CDR2: SGHRS and YFSETQ. The CDR3 is 15 amino acids. Trimming took off 0 bases at V and 5 bases at J, with 14 bases between the two ends. CDR3 residues: CASSLAQGTGETQYF. Written as DNA, the CDR3 is TGCGCCAGCAGCTTGGCCCAGGGAACGGGCGAGACCCAGTACTTC. The full variable domain, rest sourced from reference TRBV5-1 and TRBJ2-5, is KAGVTQTPRYLIKTRGQQVTLSCSPISGHRSVSWYQQTPGQGLQFLFEYFSETQRNKGNFPGRFSGRQFSNSRSEMNVSTLELGDSALYLCASSLAQGTGETQYFGPGTRLLVL.

The chain is built from TRBV6-5 and TRBJ1-5; D remains unclear. CDR3 length equals 12 residues. The V end lost 7 bases, the J end lost 0 bases, and 4 bases lay between the germline ends. The germline gives CDR1 MNHEY, CDR2 SVGAGI. CDR3 region: CASNRSNQPQHF. The CDR3 DNA reads as TGTGCCAGCAATCGTAGCAATCAGCCCCAGCATTTT.

The V gene is TRBV6-6, the J gene TRBJ1-1; 7 bases match TRBD1. V was clipped by 5 bases and J by 0 bases; unmatched bases: 12. The CDR3 contains 17 residues. The germline gives CDR1 MNHNY, CDR2 SVGAGI (reference sequence). The CDR3 DNA is TGTGCCAGCAGTCAGACCCCGGGACAGAAATTGAACACTGAAGCTTTCTTT. This codes for CASSQTPGQKLNTEAFF.

This rearrangement joins TRBV14 to TRBJ2-3; 11 nucleotides line up with TRBD2. Germline V gene data show CDR1 as SGHDN and CDR2 as FVKESK. The CDR3 is made up of 17 amino acids. V shed 1 base and J 0 bases; nucleotides not matched to a gene: 3. CDR3 DNA: TGTGCCAGCAGCCAAGCCCGGACTAGCGGGAGCACAGATACGCAGTATTTT. This gives the protein CASSQARTSGSTDTQYF.